This T cell receptor beta chain was captured in a study of blood T cell repertoires in COVID-19. Across the study: Acute-phase and convalescent COVID-19 samples originated in the United States, Italy and Spain. PBMCs, B-cell-depleted T cells, or T cells provided the cDNA or gDNA that made up the material.

Per the study methods: Amplifying reference gene primers gave estimates of nucleated cell counts. The data were produced by immunoSEQ multiplex PCR, yet TCRdb's version contains in-frame clones alone and is incomplete. The V and J calls and clone size come from that table; D and trimming were worked out from the DNA. Among fewer than 250,000 clones listed, 75% to 85% were seen once. This CDR3 contains 13 residues. Germline values: CDR1 MNHEY, CDR2 SMNVEV (reference sequence). The germline V and J ends were trimmed by 5 bases and 9 bases, with 11 bases remaining between them. The TCR was taken from a woman between 65 and 79 years old with acute or convalescent COVID-19. The sequencing sample was made of peripheral blood. The genes are TRBV27 and TRBJ1-6; D perhaps matches TRBD1 (6 bases). This CDR3 reads CASSGYRASPLHF. DNA of the CDR3: TGTGCCAGCAGTGGATACAGGGCTTCACCCCTCCACTTT.